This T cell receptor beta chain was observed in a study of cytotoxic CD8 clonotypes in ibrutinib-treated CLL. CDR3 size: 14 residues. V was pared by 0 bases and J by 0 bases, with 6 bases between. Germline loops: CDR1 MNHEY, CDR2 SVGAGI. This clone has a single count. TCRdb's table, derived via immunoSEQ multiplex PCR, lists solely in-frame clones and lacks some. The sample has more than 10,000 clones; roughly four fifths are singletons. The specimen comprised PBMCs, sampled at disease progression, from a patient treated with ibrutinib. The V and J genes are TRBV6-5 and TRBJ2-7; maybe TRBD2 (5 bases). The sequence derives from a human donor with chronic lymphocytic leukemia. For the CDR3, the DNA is TGTGCCAGCAGTTACTCTACTAGCTCCTACGAGCAGTACTTC. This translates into CASSYSTSSYEQYF.